This entry lists 2 T cell receptor beta chains sequenced from one sample in a study of CXCR3-negative and CXCR3-positive naive CD8 T cells. Libraries were UMI-labeled 5' RACE TRB cDNA. TCRdb reprocessed the 5' RACE reads and stores each CDR3 protein as one record, lacking DNA. This sample contains fewer than 90,000 distinct CDR3 sequences. The specimen was naive CXCR3- CD8+ T cells from blood. As for subset: CD45RO-CCR7+CD27+CD95- naive CD8+ T cells lacking CXCR3 (TNR3-). All receptors come from a human donor in good health. Some clones in this sample may be carry-over from other donors' samples.

J is TRBJ1-2 and V is TRBV29-1; the TRBD1 assignment by TCRdb is unverifiable without DNA. Germline V gene sequence: CDR1 SQVTM, CDR2 ANQGSEA. The CDR3 runs 13 residues. CDR3: CSVATGEEDGYTF.

This rearrangement joins TRBV28 to TRBJ2-1; TCRdb outputs TRBD1, but without DNA this stays unchecked. This CDR3 has 14 amino acids. CDR1 and CDR2 (germline): MDHEN, SYDVKM. This CDR3 reads CASSFTGDYGEQFF.